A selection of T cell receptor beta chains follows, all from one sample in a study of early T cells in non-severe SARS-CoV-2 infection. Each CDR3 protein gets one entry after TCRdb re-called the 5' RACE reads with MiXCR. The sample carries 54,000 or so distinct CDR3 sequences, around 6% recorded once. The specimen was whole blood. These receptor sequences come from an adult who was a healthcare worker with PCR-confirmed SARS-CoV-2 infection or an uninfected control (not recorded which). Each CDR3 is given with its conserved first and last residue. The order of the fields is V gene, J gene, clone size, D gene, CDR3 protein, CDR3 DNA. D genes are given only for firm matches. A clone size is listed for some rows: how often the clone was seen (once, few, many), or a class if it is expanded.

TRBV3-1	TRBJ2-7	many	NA	CASSQGRVGYEQYF	TGTGCCAGCAGCCAGGGCCGGGTTGGCTACGAGCAGTACTTC
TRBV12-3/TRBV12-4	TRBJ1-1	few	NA	CASSPRTVGTEAFF	TGTGCCAGCAGCCCCCGGACTGTAGGTACTGAAGCTTTCTTT
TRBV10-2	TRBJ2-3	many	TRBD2	CASYLVAGETDTQYF	TGCGCCAGCTACCTGGTAGCGGGAGAGACGGATACGCAGTATTTT
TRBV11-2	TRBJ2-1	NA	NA	CASSLEVSFNEQFF	TGTGCCAGCAGCTTAGAGGTCTCTTTTAATGAGCAGTTCTTC
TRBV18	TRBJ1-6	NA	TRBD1	CASSPPDRAGSPLHF	TGTGCCAGCTCACCTCCGGACAGGGCTGGGTCACCCCTCCACTTT
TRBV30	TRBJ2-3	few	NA	CAWSRRDTQYF	TGTGCCTGGAGTCGGAGGGATACGCAGTATTTT
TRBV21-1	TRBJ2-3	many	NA	CASSYLLFRF	TGTGCCAGCAGCTACCTCTTGTTTAGGTTT
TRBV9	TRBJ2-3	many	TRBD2	CASSLGLAGGGDTQYF	TGTGCCAGCAGCTTGGGACTAGCGGGAGGTGGAGATACGCAGTATTTT
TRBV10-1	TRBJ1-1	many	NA	CASSCPRGGRGTEAFF	TGCGCCAGCAGTTGCCCTCGGGGGGGGAGGGGGACTGAAGCTTTCTTT
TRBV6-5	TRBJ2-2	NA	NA	CASSYVPTGELFF	TGTGCCAGCAGTTACGTACCGACCGGGGAGCTGTTTTTT
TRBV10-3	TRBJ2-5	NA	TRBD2	CAIGSAGGAETQYF	TGTGCCATCGGTTCGGCCGGGGGGGCGGAGACCCAGTACTTC
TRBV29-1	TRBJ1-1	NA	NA	CSVDVNGMNTEAFF	TGCAGCGTTGATGTTAACGGTATGAACACTGAAGCTTTCTTT
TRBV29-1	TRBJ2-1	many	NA	CSVEDPEVRRSGFYNEQFF	TGCAGCGTTGAAGATCCCGAAGTAAGACGGAGCGGGTTCTACAATGAGCAGTTCTTC
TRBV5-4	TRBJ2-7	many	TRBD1	CASSPRQGVSYEQYF	TGTGCCAGCAGCCCACGACAGGGGGTTTCCTACGAGCAGTACTTC
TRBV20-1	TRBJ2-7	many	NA	CSARGEKTNRYEQYF	TGCAGTGCTAGAGGGGAGAAGACAAACCGCTACGAGCAGTACTTC
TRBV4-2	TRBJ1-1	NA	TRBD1	CASSQDPPGQGVYPLTEAFF	TGTGCCAGCAGCCAAGATCCACCTGGACAGGGGGTTTATCCGCTCACTGAAGCTTTCTTT
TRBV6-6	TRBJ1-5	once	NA	CASSYPPATSNQPQHF	TGTGCCAGCAGTTACCCCCCCGCCACCAGCAATCAGCCCCAGCATTTT
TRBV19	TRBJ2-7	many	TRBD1	CASSVPGQGPREQYF	TGTGCCAGTAGTGTGCCGGGACAGGGCCCACGCGAGCAGTACTTC
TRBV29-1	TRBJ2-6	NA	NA	CSVENRVGANVLTF	TGCAGCGTTGAAAATAGGGTCGGGGCCAACGTCCTGACTTTC
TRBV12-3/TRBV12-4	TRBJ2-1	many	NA	CASSLGPVGVDSYNEQFF	TGTGCCAGCAGTCTAGGCCCGGTAGGCGTTGACTCCTACAATGAGCAGTTCTTC
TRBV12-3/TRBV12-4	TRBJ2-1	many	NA	CASSLREYNEQFF	TGTGCCAGCAGTCTCAGGGAGTACAATGAGCAGTTCTTC
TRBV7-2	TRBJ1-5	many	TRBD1	CASSLRGTGGNQPQHF	TGTGCCAGCAGCTTGAGGGGTACAGGGGGCAATCAGCCCCAGCATTTT
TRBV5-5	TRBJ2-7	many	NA	CASTPVGVVKYEQYF	TGTGCCAGCACCCCGGTAGGGGTAGTTAAATACGAGCAGTACTTC
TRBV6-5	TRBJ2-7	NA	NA	CASSYKRAGAGEQYF	TGTGCCAGCAGTTATAAGAGGGCAGGGGCCGGCGAGCAGTACTTC